Listed below are T cell receptor beta chains from one sample, sequenced in a study of T-cell reconstitution after alpha-beta-depleted transplantation in children. Via MiXCR, TCRdb re-called the PCR reads, giving one row per CDR3 protein. Of about 300,000 distinct CDR3 sequences in the sample, about a tenth were seen once. Material: PBMCs, obtained before TCRalphabeta/CD19-depleted stem cell transplant. These TCRs come from a boy younger than two with acute myeloid leukemia, due to receive a stem cell transplant. Each CDR3 is given with its conserved first and last residue. D genes are given only for firm matches. Not every row has a clone size; where given, it reads once, few, many or a size class.

J gene	clone size	D gene	V gene	CDR3 DNA	CDR3 protein
TRBJ2-7	-	-	TRBV19	TGTGCCAGTAGTATCCGAGGGGGTGTGGACGAGCAGTACTTC	CASSIRGGVDEQYF
TRBJ1-1	many	-	TRBV7-9	TGTGCCAGCAGCCCCGACCGCCGACTCTCTGAAGCTTTCTTT	CASSPDRRLSEAFF
TRBJ2-3	many	-	TRBV2	TGTGCCAGCAGCCGGAGTGGGACGCGCACAGATACGCAGTATTTT	CASSRSGTRTDTQYF
TRBJ1-5	many	-	TRBV6-5	TGTGCCAGCAGCCCTACCCAAGGAGACATTTACAATCAGCCCCAGCATTTT	CASSPTQGDIYNQPQHF
TRBJ1-5	few	TRBD1	TRBV12-3/TRBV12-4	TGTGCCAGCAGTTTGGACAGGGGTAATAGCAATCAGCCCCAGCATTTT	CASSLDRGNSNQPQHF
TRBJ1-6	many	-	TRBV7-2	TGTGCCAGCAGGGGGACGGGGAATTCACCCCTCCACTTT	CASRGTGNSPLHF
TRBJ2-5	many	TRBD2	TRBV3-1	TGTGCCAGCAGCCAAGAGCCCCGACTAGCGGGGTACCAAGAGACCCAGTACTTC	CASSQEPRLAGYQETQYF
TRBJ2-2	many	TRBD1	TRBV20-1	TGCAGTGCGAGGACAGGGGGCAACACCGGGGAGCTGTTTTTT	CSARTGGNTGELFF
TRBJ2-1	once	-	TRBV2	TGTGCCATCTGTTTCGGGGGTTACTACAATGAGCAGTTCTTC	CAICFGGYYNEQFF
TRBJ2-3	many	-	TRBV18	TGTGCCAGCTCACCACGGGGGCTCCGAGGGGATACGCAGTATTTT	CASSPRGLRGDTQYF
TRBJ2-5	many	TRBD1	TRBV4-2	TGTGCCAGCAGCCTGGACAGGCTTAAAGAGACCCAGTACTTC	CASSLDRLKETQYF
TRBJ1-5	many	-	TRBV28	TGTGCCAGCTTTAAGAGGCTTCAGCCCCAGCATTTT	CASFKRLQPQHF
TRBJ1-1	many	TRBD1	TRBV7-2	TGTGCCAGCAGTTCCAGGGGGAGGATCACTGAAGCTTTCTTT	CASSSRGRITEAFF
TRBJ1-1	many	-	TRBV28	TGTGCCAGCAGTTTACAACCGGGGAGATGGGCTGAAGCTTTCTTT	CASSLQPGRWAEAFF
TRBJ2-1	many	-	TRBV12-3/TRBV12-4	TGTGCCAGCAGTTTAGGGGGGGGGCCCCCCTCCTACAATGAGCAGTTCTTC	CASSLGGGPPSYNEQFF
TRBJ2-5	once	-	TRBV14	TGTGCCAGTTCCACGACTTGGGAGACCCAGTACTTC	CASSTTWETQYF
TRBJ2-1	many	-	TRBV20-1	TGCAGTGCCAGTAAGGGCGGGATTTACCCCAATGAGCAGTTCTTC	CSASKGGIYPNEQFF
TRBJ2-1	many	TRBD2	TRBV20-1	TGCAGTGCCCCTCCTAGCGGGAGCTCCTACAATGAGCAGTTCTTC	CSAPPSGSSYNEQFF
TRBJ2-1	-	TRBD2	TRBV12-3/TRBV12-4	TGTGCCAGCAGTTGCGGGGCGGGAGGGCCCAGGGATGAGCAGTTCTTC	CASSCGAGGPRDEQFF
TRBJ1-5	few	-	TRBV4-2	TGTGCCAGCAGCGCACGGACGGGAGATCAGCCCCAGCATTTT	CASSARTGDQPQHF
TRBJ2-7	many	-	TRBV12-3/TRBV12-4	TGTGCCAGCAGTTGGGCAGGCTTCTCCTACGAGCAGTACTTC	CASSWAGFSYEQYF
TRBJ1-5	many	-	TRBV20-1	TGCAGTGCTAGGTCCTGGATGGGCAATCAGCCCCAGCATTTT	CSARSWMGNQPQHF